These 28 T cell receptor beta chains were sequenced from one sample in a study of beta chain features in type 1 diabetes. Of the isolated RNA, all was reverse transcribed, and so the sequenced material was expressed TCRB transcripts. Assay: immunoSEQ multiplex PCR; the TCRdb copy retains only in-frame clones and omits some. The data hold hundreds of thousands of clones, with about 30% observed a single time. The source material was naive CD4+ T cells from blood. The receptor set was obtained from a man aged 18-30 years in good health.

This clone was detected once. The chain has TRBV9 and TRBJ2-2; tentatively, D is TRBD1 (6 bases). Germline V CDR1 and CDR2: SGDLS, YYNGEE. The CDR3 is 15 residues long. Trimming removed 2 bases from V and 4 bases from J, with 12 bases in between. The CDR3 sequence is CASSVLQGSTGELFF. The CDR3 nucleotides are TGTGCCAGCAGCGTCCTACAGGGAAGCACCGGGGAGCTGTTTTTT.

This clone was seen a handful of times. The gene calls are TRBV30 and TRBJ2-1; 7 nucleotides line up with TRBD1. Germline V CDR1 and CDR2: GTSNPN, SVGIG (reference sequence). Germline trimming cut 1 base from V and 0 bases from J; bases unmatched to any gene: 3. This CDR3 is built from 15 residues. The CDR3 sequence is CAWSAGTVSYNEQFF. In DNA, the CDR3 is TGTGCCTGGAGTGCCGGGACAGTCTCCTACAATGAGCAGTTCTTC. Based on the CDR3 plus reference TRBV30 and TRBJ2-1, the full variable domain is SQTIHQWPATLVQPVGSPLSLECTVEGTSNPNLYWYRQAAGRGLQLLFYSVGIGQISSEVPQNLSASRPQDRQFILSSKKLLLSDSGFYLCAWSAGTVSYNEQFFGPGTRLTVL.

This clone was observed a few times. The CDR3 here is CASSESGRQETQYF. The CDR3 DNA reads TGTGCCAGCAGTGAATCAGGCAGACAAGAGACCCAGTACTTC. V is TRBV25-1 and J is TRBJ2-5, with D unresolved. The CDR3 runs to 14 residues. V was shortened by 1 base and J by 2 bases, with 8 bases between the two germline ends. The germline V gene has CDR1 MGHDK and CDR2 SYGVNS.

The chain uses TRBV30 and TRBJ1-2; no firm D call. The germline V gene encodes CDR1 GTSNPN and CDR2 SVGIG (reference sequence). This CDR3 comprises 14 residues. The V and J ends lost 3 bases and 3 bases respectively, with 14 bases between them. CDR3 protein: CAWSERRADYGYTF. The CDR3 DNA sequence: TGTGCCTGGAGCGAACGGCGGGCTGACTATGGCTACACCTTC. Full variable domain (remainder filled in from reference TRBV30 and TRBJ1-2): SQTIHQWPATLVQPVGSPLSLECTVEGTSNPNLYWYRQAAGRGLQLLFYSVGIGQISSEVPQNLSASRPQDRQFILSSKKLLLSDSGFYLCAWSERRADYGYTFGSGTRLTVV.

This chain uses TRBV5-6 with TRBJ2-4; D not resolved. Trimming took off 0 bases at V and 1 base at J, with 14 bases between the two ends. The CDR3 sequence is 17 residues long. CDR1 SGHDT and CDR2 YYEEEE come from the germline V gene. The CDR3 here is CASSLARQSWAKNIQYF. Here the CDR3 DNA reads TGTGCCAGCAGCTTGGCCCGGCAGTCTTGGGCCAAAAACATTCAGTACTTC.

This sequence joins TRBV29-1 and TRBJ2-7; D is unresolved. The germline V and J ends were trimmed by 3 bases and 0 bases, with 12 bases remaining between them. In germline, CDR1 is SQVTM, CDR2 ANQGSEA. The CDR3 covers 14 residues. CDR3 bases: TGCAGCGTTGATGTAGACGGTAGCTCCTACGAGCAGTACTTC. This translates into CSVDVDGSSYEQYF.

This clone was picked up a small number of times. The rearrangement joins TRBV5-1 to TRBJ2-1, with TRBD2 identical over 10 bases. CDR3 length equals 16 residues. Germline CDR1 reads SGHRS; CDR2 reads YFSETQ. V lost 3 bases to trimming and J lost 6 bases; unmatched junction nucleotides: 9. This CDR3 is CASSSLAGGVGNEQFF. The CDR3, as DNA: TGCGCCAGCAGCTCCTTAGCGGGAGGAGTAGGCAATGAGCAGTTCTTC.

The CDR3 is CASSLELAGGEQYF. The CDR3, as DNA: TGTGCCAGCAGCTTAGAACTAGCGGGAGGAGAACAGTACTTC. The V call is TRBV7-9, the J call TRBJ2-7; 12 bases agree with TRBD2. CDR3 size: 14 residues. Trimming removed 1 base from V and 10 bases from J; junction bases left unmatched: 5. Germline-derived CDR1 and CDR2 are SEHNR and FQNEAQ (reference sequence).

The J gene is TRBJ2-3, the V gene TRBV23-1; TRBD1 matches 7 bases. TRBV23-1 belongs to the ORF category, with a function that is uncertain. Germline trimming cut 9 bases from V and 1 base from J; bases unmatched to any gene: 13. CDR3 size: 16 residues. The CDR3 sequence: CARHRMTGSGTDTQYF. CDR3 nucleotide sequence: TGCGCCAGACACCGGATGACAGGGAGTGGCACAGATACGCAGTATTTT.

Concerning this clone: The sample contains more than one DNA sequence encoding this CDR3. The chain has TRBV5-1 and TRBJ2-1, with 7 bases lining up with TRBD1. In germline, CDR1 is SGHRS, CDR2 YFSETQ. With V trimmed by 0 bases and J by 5 bases, 2 bases remained unmatched. This CDR3 is built from 14 residues. The CDR3: CASSLGTGDNEQFF. In nucleotides, the CDR3 is TGCGCCAGCAGCTTGGGAACAGGGGACAATGAGCAGTTCTTC.

This clone showed up just a few times. The rearrangement joins TRBV5-1 to TRBJ2-4; no clear D. The CDR3 is 14 residues long. Trimming shortened V by 2 bases and J by 1 base, and 7 bases separated the two germline ends. Per germline, CDR1 SGHRS and CDR2 YFSETQ. CDR3 in amino acids: CASSFDRAKNIQYF. The CDR3 region has the DNA TGCGCCAGCAGCTTTGATAGGGCCAAAAACATTCAGTACTTC.

The chain joins TRBV30 to TRBJ2-2; TRBD1 matches 10 bases. Per germline, CDR1 GTSNPN and CDR2 SVGIG (reference sequence). The CDR3 totals 14 residues. The V gene end was trimmed by 5 bases and the J gene end by 7 bases; junction bases not matched to a gene: 7. The CDR3 reads CAWRDRGRVGELFF. The CDR3, as DNA: TGTGCCTGGCGAGACAGGGGGCGCGTCGGGGAGCTGTTTTTT.

This clone has just a few counts. The chain couples TRBV6-5 to TRBJ2-4; no reliable D call. Trimming took 2 bases from V and 5 from J, leaving 7 bases between them. The CDR3 loop spans 13 amino acids. CDR1 and CDR2 (germline): MNHEY, SVGAGI. The CDR3 sequence is CASSYGPQNIQYF. For the CDR3, the DNA is TGTGCCAGCAGTTACGGACCCCAAAACATTCAGTACTTC.

This rearrangement joins TRBV6-6 to TRBJ2-1, with 7 bases fitting TRBD2. The V gene end was trimmed by 5 bases and the J gene end by 7 bases; junction bases not matched to a gene: 8. The CDR3 runs to 14 residues. Germline CDR1 is MNHNY and CDR2 is SVGAGI (reference sequence). CDR3 sequence reads: CASSPGTNRNEQFF. CDR3 sequence (DNA): TGTGCCAGCAGTCCCGGGACTAATCGGAATGAGCAGTTCTTC.

There are a few counts of this clone. The chain combines TRBV19 with TRBJ2-2; 7 nucleotides line up with TRBD1. J lost 1 base, V lost 9 bases, and 8 bases had no gene match. Germline values: CDR1 LNHDA, CDR2 SQIVND (reference sequence). This CDR3 has 15 residues. Here the CDR3 DNA reads TGTGCCAGCCGTCCGGGACAGAGGAACACCGGGGAGCTGTTTTTT. It is translated as CASRPGQRNTGELFF. Full variable domain (outside the CDR3, taken from reference TRBV19 and TRBJ2-2): DGGITQSPKYLFRKEGQNVTLSCEQNLNHDAMYWYRQDPGQGLRLIYYSQIVNDFQKGDIAEGYSVSREKKESFPLTVTSAQKNPTAFYLCASRPGQRNTGELFFGEGSRLTVL.

This sequence joins TRBV7-8 and TRBJ2-3; no firm D call. Germline assignment: CDR1 SGHVS and CDR2 FQNEAQ. V was trimmed by 4 bases and J by 2 bases, leaving 13 bases between them. The CDR3 sequence is 15 residues long. CDR3 coding DNA: TGTGCCAGCAGCTCTGAATTCCTGTCCACAGATACGCAGTATTTT. It codes for CASSSEFLSTDTQYF.

The chain employs TRBV29-1 and TRBJ2-5, with 7 bases identical to TRBD1. Germline assignment: CDR1 SQVTM and CDR2 ANQGSEA. CDR3 size: 14 residues. The J segment lost 2 bases and the V segment lost 6 bases, leaving 9 bases of the junction unmatched. In DNA, the CDR3 is TGCAGCGTGAAGGGGCACAGGGGACAAGAGACCCAGTACTTC. This translates into CSVKGHRGQETQYF.

The rearrangement links TRBV27 to TRBJ1-4; D remains ambiguous. In germline, CDR1 is MNHEY, CDR2 SMNVEV (reference sequence). This CDR3 is built from 14 residues. The ends were cut back, 6 bases at V and 4 bases at J, with 12 bases in the middle. CDR3 loop: CASRRGRNNEKLFF. The CDR3 DNA reads TGTGCCAGCAGACGAGGACGGAATAATGAAAAACTGTTTTTT.

V and J are TRBV29-1 and TRBJ1-1; D remains ambiguous. CDR3 length: 12 residues. V was clipped by 4 bases and J by 1 base, with 7 bases between them. Germline-derived CDR1 and CDR2 are SQVTM and ANQGSEA. CDR3 amino acids: CSVGPQNTEAFF. In DNA form, the CDR3 reads TGCAGCGTTGGACCGCAGAACACTGAAGCTTTCTTT. Full variable domain (rest looked up from reference TRBV29-1 and TRBJ1-1): SAVISQKPSRDICQRGTSLTIQCQVDSQVTMMFWYRQQPGQSLTLIATANQGSEATYESGFVIDKFPISRPNLTFSTLTVSNMSPEDSSIYLCSVGPQNTEAFFGQGTRLTVV.

This clone showed up just a few times. This chain uses TRBV30 with TRBJ2-5; 8 bases match TRBD2. With 4 bases clipped from V and 3 bases from J, the junction kept 7 bases outside the gene matches. This CDR3 comprises 14 residues. Germline CDR1 GTSNPN, CDR2 SVGIG (reference sequence). The CDR3 spells CAWKMSGSKETQYF. The CDR3, as DNA: TGTGCCTGGAAAATGAGCGGGAGTAAAGAGACCCAGTACTTC.

This clone was detected only a few times. The V call is TRBV5-1, the J call TRBJ2-1; no clear D gene. Germline V gene lookup returns CDR1 SGHRS and CDR2 YFSETQ. Trimming removed 1 base from V and 2 bases from J, with 4 bases in between. The CDR3 extends over 13 amino acids. The DNA for the CDR3 is TGCGCCAGCAGCTTGCAAACCTACAATGAGCAGTTCTTC. Its protein product is CASSLQTYNEQFF.

The rearrangement links TRBV19 to TRBJ2-3; 7 bases align to TRBD2. Trimming at V came to 3 bases and at J to 3 bases, leaving 3 bases not matched to a gene. Germline V gene sequence: CDR1 LNHDA, CDR2 SQIVND (reference sequence). This CDR3 region has 14 residues. The DNA for the CDR3 is TGTGCCAGTAGTATCGCGGGAGTGACAGATACGCAGTATTTT. This codes for CASSIAGVTDTQYF.

This clone turned up a few times. V gene TRBV18 combines with J gene TRBJ2-7, with D perhaps matching TRBD1 (6 bases). Germline assignment: CDR1 KGHSH and CDR2 LQKENI. Trimming shortened V by 2 bases and J by 6 bases, and 11 bases separated the two germline ends. This CDR3 contains 13 residues. The CDR3 loop is CASSPRQVSEQYF. The CDR3 region has the DNA TGTGCCAGCTCACCAAGACAGGTGAGCGAGCAGTACTTC.

The chain combines TRBV7-9 with TRBJ2-5; D ambiguous. Germline values: CDR1 SEHNR, CDR2 FQNEAQ (reference sequence). V was shortened by 5 bases and J by 4 bases, with 11 bases between the two germline ends. The CDR3 runs 13 residues. In DNA form, the CDR3 reads TGTGCCAGCAGCCTGATGACGGGAGAGACCCAGTACTTC. This translates into CASSLMTGETQYF.

The DNA of the CDR3 is TGTGCCAGCACCTATGGGGTCAGGCAAAACATTCAGTACTTC. Translating gives CASTYGVRQNIQYF. The chain employs TRBV5-6 and TRBJ2-4; the D is unclear. The length of the CDR3 is 14 residues. V was shortened by 6 bases and J by 5 bases, with 15 bases between the two germline ends. Germline V gene lookup returns CDR1 SGHDT and CDR2 YYEEEE. The entire variable domain, with the rest obtained from reference TRBV5-6 and TRBJ2-4, is as follows: DAGVTQSPTHLIKTRGQQVTLRCSPKSGHDTVSWYQQALGQGPQFIFQYYEEEERQRGNFPDRFSGHQFPNYSSELNVNALLLGDSALYLCASTYGVRQNIQYFGAGTRLSVL.

This chain links TRBV10-3 with TRBJ2-1, with 7 bases identical to TRBD1. Unmatched junction bases numbered 9, after V lost 6 bases and J lost 4 bases. This CDR3 has 15 amino acids. CDR1 is ENHRY and CDR2 is SYGVKD in the germline V gene. The CDR3 bases are TGTGCCATCAGCTCTCTTGGGACAGATTACAATGAGCAGTTCTTC. It translates to CAISSLGTDYNEQFF.

The J gene is TRBJ2-1, the V gene TRBV29-1; TRBD2 agrees at 8 bases. The germline V gene encodes CDR1 SQVTM and CDR2 ANQGSEA. V trimming: 7 bases; J trimming: 3 bases; junction bases outside the gene matches: 5. This CDR3 comprises 13 residues. The CDR3 nucleotides are TGCAGCGGAGCTAGCGGGTACTACAATGAGCAGTTCTTC. Translating it yields CSGASGYYNEQFF.

V is TRBV30 and J is TRBJ2-4; 7 nucleotides agree with TRBD1. Trimming at V came to 3 bases and at J to 0 bases, leaving 11 bases not matched to a gene. Per germline, CDR1 GTSNPN and CDR2 SVGIG (reference sequence). There are 17 residues in the CDR3. CDR3 nucleotides: TGTGCCTGGAGGAAACAGGGGACAGCTTTAGCCAAAAACATTCAGTACTTC. It translates to CAWRKQGTALAKNIQYF.